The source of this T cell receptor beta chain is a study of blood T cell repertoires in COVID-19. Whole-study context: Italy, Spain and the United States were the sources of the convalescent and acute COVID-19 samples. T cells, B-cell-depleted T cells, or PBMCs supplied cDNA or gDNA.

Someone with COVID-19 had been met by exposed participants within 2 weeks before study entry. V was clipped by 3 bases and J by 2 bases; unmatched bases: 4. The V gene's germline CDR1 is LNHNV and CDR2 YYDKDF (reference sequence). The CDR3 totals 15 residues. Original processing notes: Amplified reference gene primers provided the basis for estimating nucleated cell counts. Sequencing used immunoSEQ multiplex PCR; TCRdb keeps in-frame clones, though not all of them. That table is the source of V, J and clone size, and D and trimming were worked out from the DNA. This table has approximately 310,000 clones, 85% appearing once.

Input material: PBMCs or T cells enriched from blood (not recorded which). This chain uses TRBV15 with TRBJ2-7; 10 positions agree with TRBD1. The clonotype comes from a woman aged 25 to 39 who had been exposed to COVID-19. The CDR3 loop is CATSSGTGAPYEQYF. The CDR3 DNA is TGTGCCACCAGCAGCGGGACAGGGGCTCCCTACGAGCAGTACTTC.